Listed below are T cell receptor beta chains from one sample, sequenced in a study of T cells after yellow fever vaccination. Each CDR3 protein gets one entry after TCRdb re-called the 5' RACE reads with MiXCR. The sample carries 300,000 to 400,000 distinct CDR3 sequences, about 12% recorded once. The sample here was CD4+ T cells sorted from PBMCs, taken 15 days after the yellow fever booster vaccination. The receptors here all came from a man aged 18 to 35 who received the YFV17D yellow fever vaccine. Both conserved end residues are part of each CDR3. The order of the fields is J gene, V gene, D gene, clone size, CDR3 protein, CDR3 DNA. D genes are given only for firm matches. Clone size appears in some rows only: once, few, many, or a class for an expanded clone.

>TRBJ2-5|TRBV28|NA|few
CASRSTAQETQYF
TGTGCCAGTCGGTCTACAGCGCAAGAGACCCAGTACTTC
>TRBJ2-1|TRBV9|TRBD2|NA
CASSGVAGHNEQFF
TGTGCCAGCAGCGGCGTAGCGGGGCACAATGAGCAGTTCTTC
>TRBJ2-5|TRBV6-2/TRBV6-3|TRBD2|many
CASSSTSGGLQETQYF
TGTGCCAGCAGTTCGACTAGCGGGGGGTTACAAGAGACCCAGTACTTC
>TRBJ1-3|TRBV12-3/TRBV12-4|NA|few
CASSPRGGGSSGNTIYF
TGTGCCAGCAGTCCTCGGGGAGGGGGTTCCTCTGGAAACACCATATATTTT
>TRBJ1-6|TRBV7-3|NA|many
CASSLVQGSPLHF
TGTGCCAGCAGCTTAGTACAGGGATCACCCCTCCACTTT
>TRBJ1-5|TRBV6-2/TRBV6-3|NA|few
CASRRGQDSNQPQHF
TGTGCCAGCAGGCGGGGACAAGATAGCAATCAGCCCCAGCATTTT
>TRBJ2-5|TRBV15|TRBD2|few
CATRLSGGETQYF
TGTGCCACCAGATTATCCGGGGGGGAGACCCAGTACTTC
>TRBJ2-5|TRBV9|TRBD2|few
CASSISAGEETQYF
TGTGCCAGCAGTATCTCGGCGGGGGAAGAGACCCAGTACTTC
>TRBJ2-7|TRBV12-3/TRBV12-4|NA|NA
CASSPSKQGNEQYF
TGTGCCAGCAGTCCGAGTAAACAGGGTAACGAGCAGTACTTC
>TRBJ2-5|TRBV7-2|NA|few
CASSFGPLQETQYF
TGTGCCAGCAGCTTCGGCCCTCTCCAAGAGACCCAGTACTTC
>TRBJ2-7|TRBV5-1|NA|NA
CASSLDAAGAYEQYF
TGCGCCAGCAGCTTGGACGCCGCAGGGGCCTACGAGCAGTACTTC
>TRBJ1-3|TRBV20-1|NA|once
CSARESGAGNTIYF
TGCAGTGCTAGAGAATCGGGGGCAGGAAACACCATATATTTT
>TRBJ2-1|TRBV6-2/TRBV6-3|TRBD2|few
CASILSGGSYNEQFF
TGTGCCAGCATACTTAGCGGGGGCTCCTACAATGAGCAGTTCTTC
>TRBJ2-5|TRBV6-6|TRBD1|many
CASYRGNQETQYF
TGTGCCAGTTACAGGGGGAACCAAGAGACCCAGTACTTC
>TRBJ2-3|TRBV9|NA|few
CASSVRVSTDTQYF
TGTGCCAGCAGCGTGAGGGTTAGCACAGATACGCAGTATTTT
>TRBJ2-4|TRBV3-1|TRBD2|many
CASSQGVGGVVGF
TGTGCCAGCAGCCAAGGTGTCGGGGGGGTTGTTGGATTC
>TRBJ2-5|TRBV14|NA|NA
CASSRVAETQYF
TGTGCCAGCAGCCGAGTGGCGGAGACCCAGTACTTC
>TRBJ1-1|TRBV12-3/TRBV12-4|NA|many
CASSLGGGMNTEAFF
TGTGCCAGCAGTTTGGGGGGCGGAATGAACACTGAAGCTTTCTTT
>TRBJ1-5|TRBV9|TRBD1|NA
CASSLGQEDQPQHF
TGTGCCAGCAGCTTAGGACAGGAGGATCAGCCCCAGCATTTT
>TRBJ1-2|TRBV3-1|NA|NA
CASSQGPYYGYTF
TGTGCCAGCAGCCAGGGACCCTACTATGGCTACACCTTC
>TRBJ2-3|TRBV5-4|TRBD2|NA
CASSSSGAATDTQYF
TGTGCCAGCAGCTCTAGCGGGGCTGCCACAGATACGCAGTATTTT
>TRBJ2-4|TRBV19|NA|NA
CASSIGDLNIQYF
TGTGCCAGTAGTATCGGGGATTTAAACATTCAGTACTTC
>TRBJ2-3|TRBV20-1|TRBD2|few
CSAREGTAGVDTQYF
TGCAGTGCTAGAGAGGGGACGGCGGGGGTGGATACGCAGTATTTT
>TRBJ1-5|TRBV6-2/TRBV6-3|TRBD1|few
CASTWTGVQPQHF
TGTGCCAGCACCTGGACAGGGGTTCAGCCCCAGCATTTT
>TRBJ1-2|TRBV7-9|TRBD1|NA
CASSLQDRVGGYTF
TGTGCCAGCAGCCTCCAGGACAGGGTTGGTGGCTACACCTTC
>TRBJ2-2|TRBV7-9|TRBD2|NA
CASSSGLVAGELFF
TGTGCCAGCAGCTCCGGACTAGTTGCCGGGGAGCTGTTTTTT
>TRBJ2-1|TRBV29-1|TRBD2|NA
CSVGAGGGFYNEQFF
TGCAGCGTTGGGGCTGGGGGGGGGTTCTACAATGAGCAGTTCTTC
>TRBJ1-1|TRBV19|NA|NA
CASRVEGRGAFF
TGTGCCAGTAGGGTGGAGGGAAGAGGAGCTTTCTTT
>TRBJ2-2|TRBV11-2|NA|few
CASSAMGLDTGELFF
TGTGCCAGCAGTGCGATGGGGCTGGACACCGGGGAGCTGTTTTTT
>TRBJ2-7|TRBV10-3|TRBD2|few
CAIRTRLAGGTSSYEQYF
TGTGCCATCAGAACCCGGCTAGCGGGGGGTACGAGCTCCTACGAGCAGTACTTC
>TRBJ2-1|TRBV5-1|TRBD1|NA
CASSWDRAVNEQFF
TGCGCCAGCAGCTGGGACAGGGCGGTAAATGAGCAGTTCTTC
>TRBJ2-2|TRBV12-3/TRBV12-4|TRBD1|many
CASAGQGGPGELFF
TGTGCCAGCGCGGGACAGGGGGGCCCCGGGGAGCTGTTTTTT
>TRBJ1-1|TRBV5-1|NA|many
CASSPGGGFEAFF
TGCGCCAGCAGCCCCGGGGGGGGCTTTGAAGCTTTCTTT
>TRBJ1-2|TRBV12-3/TRBV12-4|NA|NA
CASSLRQGLSGYTF
TGTGCCAGCAGTTTAAGGCAGGGGCTCTCTGGCTACACCTTC
>TRBJ1-6|TRBV7-9|NA|few
CASSLGASAGNSPLHF
TGTGCCAGCAGCTTAGGAGCGTCGGCGGGGAATTCACCCCTCCACTTT
>TRBJ2-1|TRBV10-3|NA|NA
CATQFGQYNEQFF
TGTGCCACTCAATTCGGACAATACAATGAGCAGTTCTTC
>TRBJ1-6|TRBV7-2|TRBD1|NA
CASSPNRGRSSLHF
TGTGCCAGCAGCCCCAACAGGGGCAGGTCATCCCTCCACTTT
>TRBJ2-5|TRBV7-8|NA|few
CASRPNLMGGTQYF
TGTGCCAGCAGACCTAACTTAATGGGGGGGACCCAGTACTTC
>TRBJ2-2|TRBV5-5|TRBD1|NA
CASSPWTGKDGELFF
TGTGCCAGCAGCCCCTGGACAGGGAAGGACGGGGAGCTGTTTTTT
>TRBJ1-6|TRBV15|TRBD1|few
CATSSDRGRGSPLHF
TGTGCCACCAGCAGCGACAGGGGGCGCGGATCACCCCTCCACTTT
>TRBJ1-1|TRBV11-1|NA|few
CASSRYDSEAFF
TGTGCCAGCAGCCGATATGACAGCGAAGCTTTCTTT
>TRBJ2-3|TRBV4-2|TRBD2|NA
CASSQGTSGGAGDTQYF
TGTGCCAGCAGCCAGGGGACTAGCGGGGGGGCCGGAGATACGCAGTATTTT
>TRBJ2-5|TRBV7-2|NA|few
CASSRRSGGETQYF
TGTGCCAGCAGCCGCAGGTCTGGGGGGGAGACCCAGTACTTC
>TRBJ2-3|TRBV12-3/TRBV12-4|NA|NA
CASSSSGHFTSTDTQYF
TGTGCCAGCAGCAGCTCGGGACACTTTACTAGCACAGATACGCAGTATTTT
>TRBJ2-3|TRBV5-5|NA|NA
CASGDASTDTQYF
TGTGCCAGCGGAGATGCAAGCACAGATACGCAGTATTTT
>TRBJ2-4|TRBV7-3|NA|NA
CASSDSVQNIQYF
TGTGCCAGCAGTGATTCAGTGCAAAACATTCAGTACTTC
>TRBJ1-5|TRBV7-2|TRBD1|NA
CASSLQGVGGNQPQHF
TGTGCCAGCAGCTTACAGGGGGTTGGTGGCAATCAGCCCCAGCATTTT